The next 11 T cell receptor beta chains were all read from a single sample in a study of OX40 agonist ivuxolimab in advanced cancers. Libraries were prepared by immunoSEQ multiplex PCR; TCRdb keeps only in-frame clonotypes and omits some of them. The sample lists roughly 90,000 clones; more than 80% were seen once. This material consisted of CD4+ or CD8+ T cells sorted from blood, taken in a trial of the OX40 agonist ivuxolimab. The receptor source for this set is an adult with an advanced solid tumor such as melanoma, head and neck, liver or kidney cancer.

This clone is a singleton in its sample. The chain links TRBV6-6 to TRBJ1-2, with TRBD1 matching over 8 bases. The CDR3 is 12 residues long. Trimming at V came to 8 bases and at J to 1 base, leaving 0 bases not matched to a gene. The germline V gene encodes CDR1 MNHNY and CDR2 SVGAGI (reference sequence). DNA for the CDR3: TGTGCCAGCGACAGGGGTAACTATGGCTACACCTTC. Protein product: CASDRGNYGYTF.

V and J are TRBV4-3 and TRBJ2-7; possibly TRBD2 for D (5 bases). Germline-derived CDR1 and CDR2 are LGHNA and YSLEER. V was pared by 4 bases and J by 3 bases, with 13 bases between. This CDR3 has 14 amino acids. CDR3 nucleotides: TGCGCCAGCAGCCCGCGGACTGGAGACTACGAGCAGTACTTC. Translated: CASSPRTGDYEQYF.

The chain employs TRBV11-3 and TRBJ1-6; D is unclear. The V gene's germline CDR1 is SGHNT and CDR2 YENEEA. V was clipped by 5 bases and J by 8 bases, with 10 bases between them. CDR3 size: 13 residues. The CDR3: CASSVNRDSPLHF. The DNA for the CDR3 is TGTGCCAGCAGCGTAAACCGCGATTCACCCCTCCACTTT.

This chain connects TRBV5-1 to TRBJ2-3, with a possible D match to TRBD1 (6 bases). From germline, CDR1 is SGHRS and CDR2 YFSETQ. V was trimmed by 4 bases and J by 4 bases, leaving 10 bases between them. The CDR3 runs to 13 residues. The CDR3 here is CASSGGQSDTQYF. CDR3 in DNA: TGCGCCAGCAGCGGCGGACAGTCAGATACGCAGTATTTT.

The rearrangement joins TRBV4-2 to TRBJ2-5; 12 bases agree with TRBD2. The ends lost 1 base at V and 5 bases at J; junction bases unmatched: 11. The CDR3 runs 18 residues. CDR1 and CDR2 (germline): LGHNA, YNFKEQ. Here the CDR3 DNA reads TGTGCCAGCAGCCAAGTGACTAGCGGGGGCCCCCTCCCGGAGACCCAGTACTTC. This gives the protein CASSQVTSGGPLPETQYF.

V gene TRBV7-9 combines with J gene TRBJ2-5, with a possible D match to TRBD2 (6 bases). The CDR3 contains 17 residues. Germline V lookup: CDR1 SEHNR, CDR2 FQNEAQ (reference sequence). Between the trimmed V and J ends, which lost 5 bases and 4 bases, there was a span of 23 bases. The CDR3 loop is CASSVPLVGGSPETQYF. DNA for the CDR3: TGTGCCAGCAGCGTCCCACTGGTGGGGGGATCTCCAGAGACCCAGTACTTC.

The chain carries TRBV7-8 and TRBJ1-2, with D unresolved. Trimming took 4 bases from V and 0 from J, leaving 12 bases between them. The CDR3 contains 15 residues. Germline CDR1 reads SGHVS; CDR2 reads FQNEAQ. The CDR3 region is CASSSGSPTNYGYTF. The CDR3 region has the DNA TGTGCCAGCAGCTCGGGTTCGCCCACTAACTATGGCTACACCTTC.

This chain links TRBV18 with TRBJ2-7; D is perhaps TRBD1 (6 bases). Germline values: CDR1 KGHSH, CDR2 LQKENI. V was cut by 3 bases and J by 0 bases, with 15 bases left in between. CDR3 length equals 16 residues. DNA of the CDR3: TGTGCCAGCTCACCGAAACAGGGAACGATCTCCTACGAGCAGTACGTC. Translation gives CASSPKQGTISYEQYV.

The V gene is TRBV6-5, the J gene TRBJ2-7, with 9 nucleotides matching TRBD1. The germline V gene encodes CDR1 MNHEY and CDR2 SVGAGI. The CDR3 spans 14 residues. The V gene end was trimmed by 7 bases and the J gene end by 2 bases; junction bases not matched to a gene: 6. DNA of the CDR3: TGTGCCAGCACCCCTCGACAGGGGGCCTACGAGCAGTACTTC. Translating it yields CASTPRQGAYEQYF.

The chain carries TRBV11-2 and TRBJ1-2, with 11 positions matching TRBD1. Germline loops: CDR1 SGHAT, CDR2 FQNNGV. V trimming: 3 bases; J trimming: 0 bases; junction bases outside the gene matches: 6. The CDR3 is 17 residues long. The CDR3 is CASSFSGGQGANYGYTF. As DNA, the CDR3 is TGTGCCAGCAGCTTTAGTGGGGGACAGGGGGCTAACTATGGCTACACCTTC. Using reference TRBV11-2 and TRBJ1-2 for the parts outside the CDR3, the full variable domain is EAGVAQSPRYKIIEKRQSVAFWCNPISGHATLYWYQQILGQGPKLLIQFQNNGVVDDSQLPKDRFSAERLKGVDSTLKIQPAKLEDSAVYLCASSFSGGQGANYGYTFGSGTRLTVV.

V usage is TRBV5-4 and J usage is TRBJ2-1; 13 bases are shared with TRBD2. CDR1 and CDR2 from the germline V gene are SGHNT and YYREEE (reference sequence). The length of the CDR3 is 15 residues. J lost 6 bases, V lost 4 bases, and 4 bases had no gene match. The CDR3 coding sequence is TGTGCCAGCAGCCCGGGACTAGCGGGACCCAATGAGCAGTTCTTC. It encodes CASSPGLAGPNEQFF. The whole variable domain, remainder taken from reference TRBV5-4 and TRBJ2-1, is ETGVTQSPTHLIKTRGQQVTLRCSSQSGHNTVSWYQQALGQGPQFIFQYYREEENGRGNFPPRFSGLQFPNYSSELNVNALELDDSALYLCASSPGLAGPNEQFFGPGTRLTVL.